These T cell receptor beta chains were read from a single sample in a study of T cells in Graves' hyperthyroidism and ophthalmopathy. From the multiplex PCR reads, TCRdb called clonotypes with MiXCR, one entry per CDR3 protein. The table shows some 300,000 distinct CDR3 sequences, with roughly 18% occurring only once. What was sequenced was blood. These receptors originate from a man aged 45-65 years with Graves' ophthalmopathy. CDR3s include the opening cysteine and the closing phenylalanine or tryptophan. A D gene is named only where the DNA matches it firmly. Not every row has a clone size; where given, it reads once, few, many or a size class.

d_gene,j_gene,v_gene,abundance,CDR3nt,CDR3aa
NA,TRBJ2-1,TRBV5-1,many,TGCGCCAGCAGCGACCCAACCACTGAGCAGTTCTTC,CASSDPTTEQFF
NA,TRBJ1-1,TRBV27,many,TGTGCCAGCAGCCTAGGGGGGGCTTGGACTGAAGCTTTCTTT,CASSLGGAWTEAFF
TRBD1,TRBJ1-1,TRBV3-1,many,TGTGCCAGCAGTCCCTTGGGGACAGCGAACACTGAAGCTTTCTTT,CASSPLGTANTEAFF
NA,TRBJ1-6,TRBV11-2,many,TGTGCCAGCAGCTTAGGGCTGGCGAATAATTCACCCCTCCACTTT,CASSLGLANNSPLHF
NA,TRBJ2-1,TRBV30,many,TGTGCCTGGAATTGGGGGAGCGGTGAGCAGTTCTTC,CAWNWGSGEQFF
TRBD2,TRBJ2-7,TRBV27,NA,TGTGCCAGCAGGACTAGCGGGATAGACTGGGGCGAGCAGTACTTC,CASRTSGIDWGEQYF
NA,TRBJ2-2,TRBV18,NA,TGTGCCAGCTCACCACTCCCGGCTGGTAGTACCGGGGAGCTGTTTTTT,CASSPLPAGSTGELFF
NA,TRBJ1-1,TRBV30,many,TGTGCCTGGAGTGTGGGAGACAGGAGGTACACTGAAGCTTTCTTT,CAWSVGDRRYTEAFF
NA,TRBJ2-7,TRBV6-1,NA,TGTGCCAGCAGTTATTTAGGTTCCTACGAGCAGTACTTC,CASSYLGSYEQYF
NA,TRBJ1-5,TRBV20-1,NA,TGCAGTGCTAGTAGGGACGATCAGCCCCAGCATTTT,CSASRDDQPQHF
TRBD2,TRBJ2-2,TRBV20-1,NA,TGCAGTGCGGATCCGGGACTAGCGGGAGCCACCTCGTGGACCGGGGAGCTGTTTTTT,CSADPGLAGATSWTGELFF
TRBD2,TRBJ2-1,TRBV7-9,NA,TGTGCCAGCAGTCCAAGTGCCGGGACTAGCGGCCGGGGTGAGCAGTTCTTC,CASSPSAGTSGRGEQFF
NA,TRBJ1-1,TRBV14,many,TGTGCCAGCAGCCAAGATAGTCGGTGGAACACTGAAGCTTTCTTT,CASSQDSRWNTEAFF
NA,TRBJ2-7,TRBV7-2,many,TGTGCCAGCAGCTTATTGTACGGACTCTACGAGCAGTACTTC,CASSLLYGLYEQYF
TRBD1,TRBJ2-1,TRBV5-4,NA,TGTGCCAGCAGCTTGAAGGACAGGGCATACAATGAGCAGTTCTTC,CASSLKDRAYNEQFF
TRBD2,TRBJ2-3,TRBV15,few,TGTGCCACCAGCAGAGGACTAGCGGGAGTAGATACGCAGTATTTT,CATSRGLAGVDTQYF
NA,TRBJ2-5,TRBV2,NA,TGTGCCAGCACCTGGCTCCAAGAGACCCAGTACTTC,CASTWLQETQYF
NA,TRBJ2-7,TRBV29-1,NA,TGCAGCGTTGGGAGCCGGCCGTACTACGAGCAGTACTTC,CSVGSRPYYEQYF
TRBD2,TRBJ2-2,TRBV11-2,few,TGTGCCAGCAGCCCCCCTACGGGGGGGCTCGCTACCGGGGAGCTGGTTTTT,CASSPPTGGLATGELVF
TRBD1,TRBJ2-7,TRBV7-9,many,TGTGCCAGCAGCCCAGGGTGGGGACAGGGGAGCTACGAGCAGTACTTC,CASSPGWGQGSYEQYF
NA,TRBJ1-1,TRBV20-1,many,TGCAGTGCTCCTGGGGGGGGACCTGAAGCTTTCTTT,CSAPGGGPEAFF
NA,TRBJ2-1,TRBV27,NA,TGTGCCAGCAGTCGGCCCTTGAGTTCCCCCTCCTACAATGAGCAGTTCTTC,CASSRPLSSPSYNEQFF
NA,TRBJ2-7,TRBV12-3/TRBV12-4,NA,TGTGCCAGCAGCCTCGGGCCACAATACGAGCAGTACTTC,CASSLGPQYEQYF
TRBD1,TRBJ1-3,TRBV5-1,once,TGCGCCAGCAGCTTACAGGGGGCGACTGGAAACACCATATATTTT,CASSLQGATGNTIYF
TRBD2,TRBJ2-1,TRBV11-1,few,TGTGCCAGCAGCCTAGGGGTGGGTAGCGGGAGACTGGGAAATGAGCAGTTCTTC,CASSLGVGSGRLGNEQFF
NA,TRBJ1-5,TRBV28,many,TGTGCCAGCAGAAAAATAAGGGAGGGACAGCCCCAGCATTTT,CASRKIREGQPQHF
TRBD1,TRBJ2-2,TRBV28,few,TGTGCCAGCAGTTTTCCGGGACAGGGGACCGGGGAGCTGTTTTTT,CASSFPGQGTGELFF
TRBD2,TRBJ2-1,TRBV6-1,few,TGTGCCAGCAGCCGCCGGCTAGCGGGAGATGAGCAGTTCTTC,CASSRRLAGDEQFF
TRBD2,TRBJ2-1,TRBV27,NA,TGTGCCAGCAGTCCAAACCCTGGGGGGGGTGAGCAGTTCTTC,CASSPNPGGGEQFF
NA,TRBJ1-5,TRBV18,NA,TGTGCCAGCTCACTCGCCGGCGATCAATGGCCCCAGCATTTT,CASSLAGDQWPQHF
NA,TRBJ1-5,TRBV20-1,many,TGCAGTGCTGTTCAGGGAAATCAGCCCCAGCATTTT,CSAVQGNQPQHF
TRBD2,TRBJ2-2,TRBV5-4,NA,TGTGCCAGCAGCTTGGAGGGACTAGCGGGAGACACCGGGGAGCTGTTTTTT,CASSLEGLAGDTGELFF
NA,TRBJ1-5,TRBV6-1,few,TGTGCCAGCAGACCCCAGGGGAGGAACAATCAGCCCCAGCATTTT,CASRPQGRNNQPQHF
NA,TRBJ2-5,TRBV7-8,many,TGTGCCAGCAGCACCGGTCCTCAAGAGACCCAGTACTTC,CASSTGPQETQYF
TRBD1,TRBJ2-3,TRBV20-1,NA,TGCAGTGCAAATGACAGGGGGAGCACAGATACGCAGTATTTT,CSANDRGSTDTQYF
TRBD1,TRBJ2-7,TRBV2,many,TGTGCCAGCAGCCCTATTATCGACACCGGGACAGGGGACGACTACGAGCAGTACTTC,CASSPIIDTGTGDDYEQYF
TRBD1,TRBJ1-5,TRBV28,many,TGTGCCAGCAGTAGGGACAGATTAAGCAATCAGCCCCAGCATTTT,CASSRDRLSNQPQHF
TRBD2,TRBJ2-3,TRBV5-1,NA,TGCGCCAGCAGCTTGGCCCTGGGACTAGCGGAACCCACAGATACGCAGTATTTT,CASSLALGLAEPTDTQYF
NA,TRBJ1-2,TRBV28,many,TGTGCCAGCAGTTTAACTAACTATGGCTACACCTTC,CASSLTNYGYTF
NA,TRBJ2-1,TRBV11-2,many,TGTGCCAGCAGCTTAGTGATGGCAGCAACTCCCTACAATGAGCAGTTCTTC,CASSLVMAATPYNEQFF
NA,TRBJ2-5,TRBV5-5,NA,TGTGCCAGCAGCTTAGCGGAGCAAGAGACCCAGTACTTC,CASSLAEQETQYF
TRBD2,TRBJ2-1,TRBV12-3/TRBV12-4,NA,TGTGCCAGCAGTTTTCAGGGAGGGCCGAAGTTCTTC,CASSFQGGPKFF
NA,TRBJ2-1,TRBV24-1,NA,TGTGCCACCAGTGATTTAAAGTTTAATGAGCAGTTCTTC,CATSDLKFNEQFF
TRBD1,TRBJ2-1,TRBV18,NA,TGTGCCAGCTCGACAGGGCTGGGCGATGAGCAGTTCTTC,CASSTGLGDEQFF
NA,TRBJ2-3,TRBV12-3/TRBV12-4,few,TGTGCCAGCAGTTTCCGTATCCGGAACACAGATACGCAGTATTTT,CASSFRIRNTDTQYF
NA,TRBJ1-1,TRBV6-2/TRBV6-3,NA,TGTGCCAGCAGTTACTCGGGGGTCACTGAAGCTTTCTTT,CASSYSGVTEAFF
TRBD1,TRBJ2-1,TRBV11-2,NA,TGTGCCAGCAGCTCTCGACAGGGCAAGGGTGAGCAGTTCTTC,CASSSRQGKGEQFF
NA,TRBJ2-2,TRBV20-1,NA,TGCAGTGCTAGTCTGGAGGCGGGCACCGGGGAGCTGTTTTTT,CSASLEAGTGELFF
NA,TRBJ1-1,TRBV5-5,many,TGTGCCAGCAGCTTGGGGGGCGCGCGGGCTGAAGCTTTCTTT,CASSLGGARAEAFF
NA,TRBJ2-1,TRBV5-1,once,TGCGCCAGCAGCAATCAGGATGCCTACAATGAGCAGTTCTTC,CASSNQDAYNEQFF
TRBD2,TRBJ2-7,TRBV3-1,NA,TGTGCCAGCAGCCAGACTAGCGGGAGGGCCTACGAGCAGTACTTC,CASSQTSGRAYEQYF
NA,TRBJ2-5,TRBV7-9,many,TGTGCCAGCAGCTTAGCGACGGGAGTGGGACAAGAGACCCAGTACTTC,CASSLATGVGQETQYF
NA,TRBJ2-3,TRBV5-1,once,TGCGCCAGCAGCTTTCGGGGTCGGGGGAGCACAGATACGCAGTATTTT,CASSFRGRGSTDTQYF
NA,TRBJ1-2,TRBV19,once,TGTGCCAGTAGTATAACCCAGGGCGGGTATGGCTACACCTTC,CASSITQGGYGYTF
NA,TRBJ2-2,TRBV9,NA,TGTGCCAGCAGCGTAGCGGACACCGGGGAGCTGTTTTTT,CASSVADTGELFF
NA,TRBJ2-1,TRBV6-5,NA,TGTGCCAGCAGTTACTCGATGCCCCCTTTAGATGAGCAGTTCTTC,CASSYSMPPLDEQFF
TRBD1,TRBJ1-4,TRBV28,NA,TGTGCCAGCAGTTCAGGGGGGGGGACAGAACTAAATGAAAAACTGTTTTTT,CASSSGGGTELNEKLFF
NA,TRBJ1-2,TRBV16,NA,TGTGCCAGCAGCCAATCAAGCCAGCTTAATGGCTACACCTTC,CASSQSSQLNGYTF